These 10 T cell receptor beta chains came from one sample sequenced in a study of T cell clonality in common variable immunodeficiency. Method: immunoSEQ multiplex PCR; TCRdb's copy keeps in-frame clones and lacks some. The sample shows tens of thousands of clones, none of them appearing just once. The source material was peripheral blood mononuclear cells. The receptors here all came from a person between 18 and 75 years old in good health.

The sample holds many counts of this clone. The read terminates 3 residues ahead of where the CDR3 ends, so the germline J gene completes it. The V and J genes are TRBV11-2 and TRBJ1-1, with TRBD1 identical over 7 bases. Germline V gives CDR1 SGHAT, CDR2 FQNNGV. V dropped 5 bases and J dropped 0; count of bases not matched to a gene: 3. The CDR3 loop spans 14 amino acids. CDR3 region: CASSPDRVNTEAFF. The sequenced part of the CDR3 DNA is TGTGCCAGCAGCCCCGACAGGGTGAACACTGAA. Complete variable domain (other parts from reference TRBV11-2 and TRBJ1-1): EAGVAQSPRYKIIEKRQSVAFWCNPISGHATLYWYQQILGQGPKLLIQFQNNGVVDDSQLPKDRFSAERLKGVDSTLKIQPAKLEDSAVYLCASSPDRVNTEAFFGQGTRLTVV.

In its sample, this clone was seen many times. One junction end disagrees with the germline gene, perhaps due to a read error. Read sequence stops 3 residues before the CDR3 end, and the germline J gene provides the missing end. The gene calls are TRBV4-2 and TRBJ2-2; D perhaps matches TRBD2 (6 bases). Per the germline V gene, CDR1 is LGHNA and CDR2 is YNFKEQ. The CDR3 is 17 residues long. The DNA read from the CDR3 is TGCGCCAGCAGCCAAGATTTAACCCCGGGGGTAAGCGGGGAG. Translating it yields CASSQDLTPGVSGE. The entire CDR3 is CASSQDLTPGVSGELFF.

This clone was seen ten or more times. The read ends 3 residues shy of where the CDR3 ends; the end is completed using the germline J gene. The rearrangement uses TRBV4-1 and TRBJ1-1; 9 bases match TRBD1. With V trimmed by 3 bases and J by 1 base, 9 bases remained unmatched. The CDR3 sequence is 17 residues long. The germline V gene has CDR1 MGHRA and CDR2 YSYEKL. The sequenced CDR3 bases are TGCGCCAGCAGCCACCCTTTCGTGGGACAGGGGAACACTGAA. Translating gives CASSHPFVGQGNTE. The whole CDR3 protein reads CASSHPFVGQGNTEAFF.

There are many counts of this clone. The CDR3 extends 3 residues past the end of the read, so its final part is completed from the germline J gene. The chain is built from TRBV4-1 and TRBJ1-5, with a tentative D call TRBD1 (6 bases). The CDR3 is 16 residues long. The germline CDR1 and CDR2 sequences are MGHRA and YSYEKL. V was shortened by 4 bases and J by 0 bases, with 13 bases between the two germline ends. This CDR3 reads CASSLPDSRSNQPQHF. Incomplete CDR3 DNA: TGCGCCAGCAGCCTTCCGGACAGCCGTAGCAATCAGCCC.

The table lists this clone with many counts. The CDR3 here is CAWSVAVHEQYF. The covered CDR3 bases are TGTGCCTGGAGTGTAGCGGTGCACGAG. V gene TRBV30 combines with J gene TRBJ2-7; D is perhaps TRBD2 (5 bases). The CDR3 end falls 3 residues outside the read, so it is completed with the germline J gene. V was trimmed by 0 bases and J by 5 bases, leaving 8 bases between them. CDR1 GTSNPN and CDR2 SVGIG come from the germline V gene (reference sequence). The CDR3 loop spans 12 amino acids. Using reference TRBV30 and TRBJ2-7 for the parts outside the CDR3, the full variable domain is SQTIHQWPATLVQPVGSPLSLECTVEGTSNPNLYWYRQAAGRGLQLLFYSVGIGQISSEVPQNLSASRPQDRQFILSSKKLLLSDSGFYLCAWSVAVHEQYFGPGTRLTVT.

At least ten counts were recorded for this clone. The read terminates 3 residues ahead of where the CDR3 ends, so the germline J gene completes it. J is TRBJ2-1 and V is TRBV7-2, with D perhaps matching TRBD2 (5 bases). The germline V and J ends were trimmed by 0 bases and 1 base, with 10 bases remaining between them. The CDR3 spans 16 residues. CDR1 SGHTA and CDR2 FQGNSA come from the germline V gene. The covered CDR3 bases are TGTGCCAGCAGCTTAGCACTAGTGAGGTCCTACAATGAG. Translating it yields CASSLALVRSYNE. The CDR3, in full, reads CASSLALVRSYNEQFF. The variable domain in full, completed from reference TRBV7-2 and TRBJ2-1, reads GAGVSQSPSNKVTEKGKDVELRCDPISGHTALYWYRQSLGQGLEFLIYFQGNSAPDKSGLPSDRFSAERTGGSVSTLTIQRTQQEDSAVYLCASSLALVRSYNEQFFGPGTRLTVL.

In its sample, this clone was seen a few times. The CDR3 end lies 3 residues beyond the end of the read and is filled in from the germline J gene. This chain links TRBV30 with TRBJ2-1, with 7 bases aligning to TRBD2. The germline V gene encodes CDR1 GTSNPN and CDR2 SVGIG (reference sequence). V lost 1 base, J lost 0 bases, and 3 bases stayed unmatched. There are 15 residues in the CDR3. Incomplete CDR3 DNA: TGTGCCTGGAGTGGAAGGACTAGCTCCTACAATGAG. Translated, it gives CAWSGRTSSYNE. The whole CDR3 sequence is CAWSGRTSSYNEQFF.

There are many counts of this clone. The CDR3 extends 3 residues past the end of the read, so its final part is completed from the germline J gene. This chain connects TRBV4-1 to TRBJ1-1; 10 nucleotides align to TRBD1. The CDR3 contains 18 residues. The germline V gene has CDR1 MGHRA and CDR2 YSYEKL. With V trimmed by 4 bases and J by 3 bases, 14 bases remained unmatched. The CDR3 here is CASSPWDRGLGGDTEAFF. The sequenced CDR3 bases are TGCGCCAGCAGCCCCTGGGACAGGGGATTAGGAGGGGACACTGAA.

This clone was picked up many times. The CDR3 sequence is CASSFSTGRYNEQFF. CDR3 DNA, as far as it was read: TGCGCCAGCAGCTTCTCGACAGGGCGGTACAATGAG. The rearrangement links TRBV5-1 to TRBJ2-1; 7 bases are shared with TRBD1. The DNA ends 3 residues before the CDR3 does, and the rest of the CDR3 is filled in from the germline J gene. V was pared by 2 bases and J by 4 bases, with 6 bases of the junction left unmatched. Germline V lookup: CDR1 SGHRS, CDR2 YFSETQ. This CDR3 is built from 15 residues.

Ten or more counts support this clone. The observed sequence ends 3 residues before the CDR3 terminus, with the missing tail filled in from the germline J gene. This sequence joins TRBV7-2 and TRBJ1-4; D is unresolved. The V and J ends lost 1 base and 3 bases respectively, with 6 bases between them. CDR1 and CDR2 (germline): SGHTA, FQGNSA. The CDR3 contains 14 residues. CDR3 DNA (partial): TGTGCCAGCAGCTTAGGAAGGGCTAATGAAAAA. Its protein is CASSLGRANEK. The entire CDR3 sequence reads CASSLGRANEKLFF.